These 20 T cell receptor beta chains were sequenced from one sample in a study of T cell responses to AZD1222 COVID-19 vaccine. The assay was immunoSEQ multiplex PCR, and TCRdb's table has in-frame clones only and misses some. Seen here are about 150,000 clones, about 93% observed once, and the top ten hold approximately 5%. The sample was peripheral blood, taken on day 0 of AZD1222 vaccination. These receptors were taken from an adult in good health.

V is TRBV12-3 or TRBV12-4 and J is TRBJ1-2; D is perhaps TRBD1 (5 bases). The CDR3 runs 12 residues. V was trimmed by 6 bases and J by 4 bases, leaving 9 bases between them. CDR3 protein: CASSPDSYGYTF. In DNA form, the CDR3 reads TGTGCCAGCAGCCCAGACAGCTATGGCTACACCTTC.

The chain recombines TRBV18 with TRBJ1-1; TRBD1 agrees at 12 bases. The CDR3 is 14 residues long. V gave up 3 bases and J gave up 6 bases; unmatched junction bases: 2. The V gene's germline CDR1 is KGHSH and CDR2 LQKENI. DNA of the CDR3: TGTGCCAGCTCACCCGGGACAGGGGGCCCTGAAGCTTTCTTT. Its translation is CASSPGTGGPEAFF.

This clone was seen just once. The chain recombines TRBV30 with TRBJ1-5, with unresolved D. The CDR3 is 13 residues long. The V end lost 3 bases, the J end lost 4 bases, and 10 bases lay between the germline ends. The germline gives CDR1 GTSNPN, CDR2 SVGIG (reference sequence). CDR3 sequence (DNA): TGTGCCTGGAGGGAAACAAGAAATCAGCCCCAGCATTTT. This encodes CAWRETRNQPQHF.

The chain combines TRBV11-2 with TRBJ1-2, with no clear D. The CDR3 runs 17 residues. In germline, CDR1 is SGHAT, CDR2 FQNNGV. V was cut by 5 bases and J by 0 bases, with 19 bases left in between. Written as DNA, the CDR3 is TGTGCCAGCAGCCCACTGAGGTTGGGAGATCCTAACTATGGCTACACCTTC. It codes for CASSPLRLGDPNYGYTF.

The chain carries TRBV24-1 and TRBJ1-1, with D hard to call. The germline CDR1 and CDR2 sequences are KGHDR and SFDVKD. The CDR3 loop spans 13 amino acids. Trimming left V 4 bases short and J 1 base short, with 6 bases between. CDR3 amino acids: CATSDTKNTEAFF. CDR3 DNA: TGTGCCACCAGTGACACGAAGAACACTGAAGCTTTCTTT.

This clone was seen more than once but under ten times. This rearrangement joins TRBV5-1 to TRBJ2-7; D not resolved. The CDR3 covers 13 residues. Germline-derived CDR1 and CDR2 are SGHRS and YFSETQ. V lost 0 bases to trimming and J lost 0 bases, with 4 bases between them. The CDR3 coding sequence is TGCGCCAGCAGCTTGGGGATCTCCTACGAGCAGTACTTC. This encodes CASSLGISYEQYF.

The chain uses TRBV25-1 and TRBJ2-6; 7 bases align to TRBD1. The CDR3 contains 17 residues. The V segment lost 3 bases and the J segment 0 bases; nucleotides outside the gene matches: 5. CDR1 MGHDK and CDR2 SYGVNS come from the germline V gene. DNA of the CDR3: TGTGCCAGCAGTGATACAGGGGCTCGCTCTGGGGCCAACGTCCTGACTTTC. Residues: CASSDTGARSGANVLTF.

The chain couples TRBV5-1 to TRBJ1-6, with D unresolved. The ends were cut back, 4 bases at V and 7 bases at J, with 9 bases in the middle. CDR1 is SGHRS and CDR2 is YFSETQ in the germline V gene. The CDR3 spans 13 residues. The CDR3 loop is CASSAGSNSPLHF. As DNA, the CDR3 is TGCGCCAGCAGCGCAGGATCGAATTCACCCCTCCACTTT.

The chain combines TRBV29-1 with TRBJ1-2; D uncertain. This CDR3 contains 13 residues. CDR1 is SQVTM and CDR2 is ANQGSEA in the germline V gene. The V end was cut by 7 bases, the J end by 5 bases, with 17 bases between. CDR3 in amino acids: CSARASAFYGYTF. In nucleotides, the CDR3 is TGCAGCGCCCGGGCTAGCGCTTTTTATGGCTACACCTTC.

CDR3 loop: CASSLVERPYNEQFF. The CDR3 coding sequence is TGTGCCAGCAGCTTGGTGGAGAGACCATACAATGAGCAGTTCTTC. The chain uses TRBV5-4 and TRBJ2-1; D gene ambiguous. In germline, CDR1 is SGHNT, CDR2 YYREEE (reference sequence). The CDR3 is 15 amino acids. V was shortened by 0 bases and J by 4 bases, with 11 bases between the two germline ends.

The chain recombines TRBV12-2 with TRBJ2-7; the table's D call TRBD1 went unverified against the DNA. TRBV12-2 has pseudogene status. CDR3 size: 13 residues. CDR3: CASRPHREHEQYF. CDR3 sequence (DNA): TGTGCAAGTCGCCCGCACAGGGAACACGAGCAGTACTTC.

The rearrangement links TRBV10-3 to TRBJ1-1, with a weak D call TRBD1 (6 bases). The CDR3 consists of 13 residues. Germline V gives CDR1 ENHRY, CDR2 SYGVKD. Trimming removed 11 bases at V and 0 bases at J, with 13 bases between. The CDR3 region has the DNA TGTGCCCTACGGACAGATATGAACACTGAAGCTTTCTTT. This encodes CALRTDMNTEAFF.

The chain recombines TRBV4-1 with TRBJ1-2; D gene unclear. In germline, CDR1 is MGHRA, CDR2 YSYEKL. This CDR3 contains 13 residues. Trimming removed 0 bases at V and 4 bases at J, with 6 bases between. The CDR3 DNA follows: TGCGCCAGCAGCCAAGATAAGGGCTATGGCTACACCTTC. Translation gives CASSQDKGYGYTF.

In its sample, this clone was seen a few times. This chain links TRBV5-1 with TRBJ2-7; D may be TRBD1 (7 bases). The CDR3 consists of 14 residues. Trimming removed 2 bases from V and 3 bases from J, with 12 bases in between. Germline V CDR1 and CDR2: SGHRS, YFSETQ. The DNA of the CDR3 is TGCGCCAGCAGCTTTCAGGGGGGCGGCTACGAGCAGTACTTC. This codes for CASSFQGGGYEQYF. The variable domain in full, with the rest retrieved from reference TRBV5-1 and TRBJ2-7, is KAGVTQTPRYLIKTRGQQVTLSCSPISGHRSVSWYQQTPGQGLQFLFEYFSETQRNKGNFPGRFSGRQFSNSRSEMNVSTLELGDSALYLCASSFQGGGYEQYFGPGTRLTVT.

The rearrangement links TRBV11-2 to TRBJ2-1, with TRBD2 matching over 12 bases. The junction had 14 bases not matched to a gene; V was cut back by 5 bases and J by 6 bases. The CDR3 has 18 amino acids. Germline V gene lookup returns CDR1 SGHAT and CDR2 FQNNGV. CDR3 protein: CASSTRGHGTSGLNEQFF. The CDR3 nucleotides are TGTGCCAGCAGCACTAGAGGACACGGGACTAGCGGGCTCAATGAGCAGTTCTTC.

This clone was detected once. The CDR3 reads CASSQEWDRYEQYF. The CDR3 DNA sequence: TGCGCCAGCAGCCAAGAGTGGGACCGCTACGAGCAGTACTTC. The V and J genes are TRBV4-1 and TRBJ2-7, with D perhaps TRBD1 or TRBD2 (5 bases each). CDR1 and CDR2 from the germline V gene are MGHRA and YSYEKL. The CDR3 has 14 residues. V was trimmed by 0 bases and J by 3 bases, leaving 9 bases between them.

The CDR3 protein is CASSRYRGRGQPQHF. The CDR3 nucleotides read TGTGCCAGTAGTAGATACAGGGGGCGGGGTCAGCCCCAGCATTTT. The chain uses TRBV19 and TRBJ1-5; 9 bases match TRBD1. Germline assignment: CDR1 LNHDA and CDR2 SQIVND (reference sequence). CDR3 length: 15 amino acids. V shed 4 bases, J shed 6 bases, and the junction held 7 bases outside the gene matches.

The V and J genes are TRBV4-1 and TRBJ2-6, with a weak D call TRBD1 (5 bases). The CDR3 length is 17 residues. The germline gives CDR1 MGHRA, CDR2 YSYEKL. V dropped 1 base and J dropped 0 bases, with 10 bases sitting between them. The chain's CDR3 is CASSQGQSDSGANVLTF. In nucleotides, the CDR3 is TGCGCCAGCAGCCAAGGACAGTCCGACTCTGGGGCCAACGTCCTGACTTTC.

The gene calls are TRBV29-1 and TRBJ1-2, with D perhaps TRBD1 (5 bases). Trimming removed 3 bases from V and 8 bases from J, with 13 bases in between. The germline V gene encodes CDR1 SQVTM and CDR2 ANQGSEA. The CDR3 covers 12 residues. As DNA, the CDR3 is TGCAGCGTTGATGGGGGTAACAGCGGCTACACCTTC. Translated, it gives CSVDGGNSGYTF.

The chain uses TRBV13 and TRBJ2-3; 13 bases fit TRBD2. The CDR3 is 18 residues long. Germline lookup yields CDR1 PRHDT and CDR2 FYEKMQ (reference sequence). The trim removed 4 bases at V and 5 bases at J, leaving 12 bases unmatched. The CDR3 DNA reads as TGTGCCAGCAGCTCCAGACTAGCGGGAGGCCCGTCAGGAGATACGCAGTATTTT. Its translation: CASSSRLAGGPSGDTQYF. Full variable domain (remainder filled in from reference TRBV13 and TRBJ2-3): AAGVIQSPRHLIKEKRETATLKCYPIPRHDTVYWYQQGPGQDPQFLISFYEKMQSDKGSIPDRFSAQQFSDYHSELNMSSLELGDSALYFCASSSRLAGGPSGDTQYFGPGTRLTVL.